The 10 T cell receptor beta chains below were found in one sample sequenced in a study of blood T cell repertoires in COVID-19. Generated by immunoSEQ multiplex PCR, the TCRdb table keeps only in-frame clones and is missing some. The data contain more than 400,000 clones, around 91% of them singletons. The sequenced sample consisted of PBMCs or T cells enriched from blood (not recorded which). Every receptor here comes from a man between 18 and 29 years old who had recovered from COVID-19.

V usage is TRBV19 and J usage is TRBJ1-2; D perhaps matches TRBD1 (6 bases). The V gene's germline CDR1 is LNHDA and CDR2 SQIVND (reference sequence). V shed 3 bases and J shed 4 bases, with 9 bases lying between them. The length of the CDR3 is 13 residues. The CDR3 DNA reads as TGTGCCAGTAGTATTCTGGACAGCTATGGCTACACCTTC. The encoded protein is CASSILDSYGYTF.

The V gene is TRBV29-1, the J gene TRBJ2-6; no definite D call. This CDR3 is 13 amino acids long. V was cut by 6 bases and J by 1 base, with 7 bases left in between. CDR1 is SQVTM and CDR2 is ANQGSEA in the germline V gene. CDR3 residues: CSVSLSGANVLTF. As DNA, the CDR3 is TGCAGCGTGTCGTTGTCTGGGGCCAACGTCCTGACTTTC.

The chain has TRBV2 and TRBJ2-3, with D possibly TRBD2 on 5 matching bases. Germline assignment: CDR1 SNHLY and CDR2 FYNNEI. The V and J ends lost 8 bases and 5 bases respectively, with 17 bases between them. The CDR3 spans 14 residues. The CDR3 loop is CASRGSLSGDTQYF. The DNA for the CDR3 is TGTGCCAGCCGCGGCTCCCTGAGCGGAGATACGCAGTATTTT.

V is TRBV29-1 and J is TRBJ2-1; D is uncertain. Germline V CDR1 and CDR2: SQVTM, ANQGSEA. V was clipped by 3 bases and J by 0 bases, with 12 bases between them. This CDR3 has 15 residues. Written as DNA, the CDR3 is TGCAGCGTTGATGGTACGGGTGACTCCTACAATGAGCAGTTCTTC. Protein: CSVDGTGDSYNEQFF.

The rearrangement joins TRBV30 to TRBJ2-5; TRBD1 aligns across 8 bases. Germline loops: CDR1 GTSNPN, CDR2 SVGIG (reference sequence). V was clipped by 3 bases and J by 5 bases; unmatched bases: 8. CDR3 length: 14 amino acids. In DNA, the CDR3 is TGTGCCTGGAGGATGACAGGGGATCGGGAGACCCAGTACTTC. It is translated as CAWRMTGDRETQYF.

This sequence joins TRBV9 and TRBJ2-5; 12 bases map to TRBD1. CDR3 length: 16 amino acids. V dropped 4 bases and J dropped 4; count of bases not matched to a gene: 8. Germline CDR1 is SGDLS and CDR2 is YYNGEE. The CDR3 coding sequence is TGTGCCAGCAGCCTTAAGGGACAGGGGGCACGAGAGACCCAGTACTTC. Protein: CASSLKGQGARETQYF.

This clone was picked up one time. The J gene is TRBJ2-4, the V gene TRBV29-1, with 11 bases that match TRBD2. Germline V lookup: CDR1 SQVTM, CDR2 ANQGSEA. The CDR3 sequence is 14 residues long. V shed 7 bases, J shed 0 bases, and the junction held 2 bases outside the gene matches. CDR3 nucleotide sequence: TGCAGCGCTAGCGGGAGGTTAGCCAAAAACATTCAGTACTTC. Translation gives CSASGRLAKNIQYF.

V is TRBV6-5 and J is TRBJ1-1, with 7 bases aligning to TRBD1. V gave up 0 bases and J gave up 7 bases; unmatched junction bases: 5. This CDR3 contains 14 residues. The V gene's germline CDR1 is MNHEY and CDR2 SVGAGI. CDR3 bases: TGTGCCAGCAGTTACTCGAGGGGGCCGTTTGAAGCTTTCTTT. The encoded protein is CASSYSRGPFEAFF.

The rearrangement links TRBV19 to TRBJ2-1, with 8 bases that match TRBD2. The junction had 14 bases not matched to a gene; V was cut back by 6 bases and J by 10 bases. Germline V lookup: CDR1 LNHDA, CDR2 SQIVND (reference sequence). CDR3 size: 15 residues. The CDR3 nucleotides are TGTGCCAGTAGCTACGCGGGACTAGGGCTGGGGGAGCAGTTCTTC. Amino acid sequence: CASSYAGLGLGEQFF.

This chain connects TRBV28 to TRBJ2-5; D is uncertain. CDR3 size: 12 residues. CDR1 and CDR2 (germline): MDHEN, SYDVKM. V gave up 7 bases and J gave up 1 base, with 7 bases separating them. In DNA form, the CDR3 reads TGTGCCAGCAACGAGCGCCAAGAGACCCAGTACTTC. Translation gives CASNERQETQYF.